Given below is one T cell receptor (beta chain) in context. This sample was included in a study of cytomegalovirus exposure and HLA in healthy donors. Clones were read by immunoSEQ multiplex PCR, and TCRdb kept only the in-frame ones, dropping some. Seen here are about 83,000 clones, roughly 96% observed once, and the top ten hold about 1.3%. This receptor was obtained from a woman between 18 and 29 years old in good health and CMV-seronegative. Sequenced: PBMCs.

As DNA, the CDR3 is TGTGCCAGCAGTTTATCGGGGGGACTAGCGGGACCGGGCGAGCAGTACTTC. Translation: CASSLSGGLAGPGEQYF. V and J are TRBV27 and TRBJ2-7; 13 bases fit TRBD2. The CDR3 runs to 17 residues. Germline V gives CDR1 MNHEY, CDR2 SMNVEV (reference sequence). The junction had 8 bases not matched to a gene; V was cut back by 0 bases and J by 6 bases.